The 19 T cell receptor beta chains below were found in one sample sequenced in a study of T cells in Graves' hyperthyroidism and ophthalmopathy. RNA transcripts gave rise to amplified TCR beta CDR3 regions. A set of HTBI primers served as the primers for a first-round RT-PCR of the TCR CDR3. TCRdb re-called the multiplex PCR reads through MiXCR, storing one row per CDR3 protein. The table records about 590,000 distinct CDR3 sequences, 15% to 18% of them present only once. The specimen was blood. The source of these receptors is a young woman with Graves' hyperthyroidism.

The J gene is TRBJ2-2, the V gene TRBV27; 10 bases align to TRBD1. The CDR3 has 16 residues. Unmatched junction bases numbered 10, after V lost 5 bases and J lost 7 bases. Germline V gene data show CDR1 as MNHEY and CDR2 as SMNVEV (reference sequence). DNA of the CDR3: TGTGCCAGCAGTCCTCGACAGGGGGCGCTTATCGGGGAGCTGTTTTTT. Amino acids: CASSPRQGALIGELFF.

This clonotype came up a few times. This sequence joins TRBV4-3 and TRBJ1-6; D is undetermined. The length of the CDR3 is 18 residues. Germline V CDR1 and CDR2: LGHNA, YSLEER. V was clipped by 3 bases and J by 7 bases, with 22 bases between them. DNA of the CDR3: TGCGCCAGCAGCCACGTAGGCTCTCCGGTGGCTCGAAATTCACCCCTCCACTTT. It codes for CASSHVGSPVARNSPLHF.

Regarding this clonotype: This may arise from a read error, as a much more abundant clone is one base away. This rearrangement joins TRBV12-3 or TRBV12-4 to TRBJ2-2; 11 bases agree with TRBD2. This CDR3 has 16 residues. As DNA, the CDR3 is TGTGCCAGCAGTTTAGTAGCGGGAGGGCCCACCGGGGAGCCGTTTTTT. Residues: CASSLVAGGPTGEPFF.

This clonotype has only a few counts. The J gene is TRBJ2-1, the V gene TRBV6-1; 14 bases are shared with TRBD2. Germline-derived CDR1 and CDR2 are MNHNS and SASEGT. This CDR3 region has 15 residues. V shed 5 bases and J 10 bases; nucleotides not matched to a gene: 7. This chain's CDR3 is CASSQGLAGVGEQFF. The CDR3 nucleotides read TGTGCCAGCAGTCAGGGACTAGCGGGAGTCGGGGAGCAGTTCTTC.

For this clonotype: At one end the junction does not follow the germline gene, possibly because of a read error. The chain uses TRBV7-9 and TRBJ2-7, with D unresolved. Germline lookup yields CDR1 SEHNR and CDR2 FQNEAQ (reference sequence). The CDR3 extends over 15 amino acids. CDR3 sequence reads: CASSQVSGGSYEQYF. CDR3 sequence (DNA): TGCGCCAGCAGCCAAGTCTCCGGTGGCTCCTACGAGCAGTACTTC.

This clonotype was detected a few times. This chain connects TRBV20-1 to TRBJ2-5; D uncertain. CDR3 length: 17 amino acids. CDR1 is DFQATT and CDR2 is SNEGSKA in the germline V gene (reference sequence). With 0 bases removed from V and 1 base from J, the gap between germline ends came to 18 bases. CDR3 sequence: CSARDPRSAEIQETQYF. DNA for the CDR3: TGCAGTGCTAGAGATCCCCGGAGCGCGGAGATCCAAGAGACCCAGTACTTC.

This clonotype was detected many times. The rearrangement uses TRBV28 and TRBJ2-7; no clear D. This CDR3 region has 15 residues. CDR1 is MDHEN, CDR2 SYDVKM, per germline. Trimming cost V 4 bases and J 5 bases, with 18 bases left between them. CDR3 protein: CASSSVLGAFHEQYF. In nucleotides, the CDR3 is TGTGCCAGCAGTTCTGTCCTAGGAGCGTTTCACGAGCAGTACTTC.

This sequence joins TRBV30 and TRBJ1-6; unclear D gene. The CDR3 length is 13 residues. Germline V gene data show CDR1 as GTSNPN and CDR2 as SVGIG (reference sequence). The V and J ends lost 6 bases and 7 bases respectively, with 13 bases between them. The CDR3 protein is CACSVSGNSPLHF. The CDR3 DNA follows: TGTGCCTGTTCGGTTAGTGGCAATTCACCCCTCCACTTT. Supplemented by reference TRBV30 and TRBJ1-6, the full variable domain reads SQTIHQWPATLVQPVGSPLSLECTVEGTSNPNLYWYRQAAGRGLQLLFYSVGIGQISSEVPQNLSASRPQDRQFILSSKKLLLSDSGFYLCACSVSGNSPLHFGNGTRLTVT.

This clonotype was detected many times. The chain recombines TRBV6-5 with TRBJ2-1; the D gene is possibly TRBD2 (5 bases). This CDR3 spans 18 amino acids. Trimming took 2 bases from V and 0 from J, leaving 17 bases between them. The germline V gene has CDR1 MNHEY and CDR2 SVGAGI. In nucleotides, the CDR3 is TGTGCCAGCAGTTACCACTCTAGCCTCCTAAGCTCCTACAATGAGCAGTTCTTC. Translation gives CASSYHSSLLSSYNEQFF.

Worth noting for this clonotype: A read error may account for a junction end that differs from germline. The genes are TRBV6-1 and TRBJ2-6; tentatively, D is TRBD1 or TRBD2 (5 bases each). This CDR3 region has 17 residues. Per germline, CDR1 MNHNS and CDR2 SASEGT. This CDR3 reads CASSQAVGTSGANVLTF. The DNA of the CDR3 is TGTGCCAGCAGTCAAGCCGTGGGGACCTCTGGGGCCAACGTCCTGACTTTC.

This clonotype was observed many times. The rearrangement joins TRBV20-1 to TRBJ1-1; D unclear. V was cut by 6 bases and J by 3 bases, with 17 bases left in between. This CDR3 is 14 amino acids long. The V gene's germline CDR1 is DFQATT and CDR2 SNEGSKA (reference sequence). CDR3 in amino acids: CSAPLRTSDTEAFF. In DNA, the CDR3 is TGCAGTGCCCCCCTAAGGACCTCGGACACTGAAGCTTTCTTT.

This clonotype was counted many times. The chain recombines TRBV7-6 with TRBJ1-1; TRBD1 matches 10 bases. The CDR3 loop spans 15 amino acids. Trimming at V came to 5 bases and at J to 6 bases, leaving 9 bases not matched to a gene. Germline assignment: CDR1 SGHVS and CDR2 FNYEAQ. Here the CDR3 reads CASSGTGTGVAEAFF. CDR3 in DNA: TGTGCCAGCAGCGGGACCGGGACAGGGGTGGCTGAAGCTTTCTTT.

As regards this clonotype: A read error may be the cause here, since a much bigger clone is one base away. The chain couples TRBV6-9 to TRBJ2-3; D unclear. Trimming cost V 3 bases and J 0 bases, with 28 bases left between them. CDR3 size: 21 residues. Germline assignment: CDR1 MNHGY and CDR2 SVAAGI. CDR3 sequence (DNA): TGTGCCAGCAGTTACCCACCCTTTGGTAGCAATTCCCACCAAAGCACAGATACGCAGTATTTT. Translation: CASSYPPFGSNSHQSTDTQYF.

This clonotype has at least ten counts. The chain links TRBV7-2 to TRBJ2-6; D call uncertain. The CDR3 has 16 amino acids. The V gene lost 1 base and the J gene lost 0 bases, with 7 bases spanning the gap. The germline CDR1 and CDR2 sequences are SGHTA and FQGNSA. For the CDR3, the DNA is TGTGCCAGCAGCTTAGTTCCCAGCTCTGGGGCCAACGTCCTGACTTTC. Amino acids: CASSLVPSSGANVLTF.

This clonotype has ten or more counts. The CDR3 sequence is CASSEGGALNTEAFF. The CDR3 DNA sequence: TGTGCCAGCAGTGAAGGGGGAGCTTTGAACACTGAAGCTTTCTTT. The chain links TRBV2 to TRBJ1-1; D uncertain. Per germline, CDR1 SNHLY and CDR2 FYNNEI. V lost 1 base and J lost 0, with 9 bases in between. The CDR3 loop spans 15 amino acids.

This clonotype was seen only a few times. This sequence joins TRBV7-8 and TRBJ2-2; D is perhaps TRBD2 (5 bases). Between the trimmed V and J ends, which lost 2 bases and 2 bases, there was a span of 15 bases. There are 17 residues in the CDR3. From germline, CDR1 is SGHVS and CDR2 FQNEAQ. CDR3 residues: CASSLSRRRLNTGELFF. The CDR3 nucleotides read TGTGCCAGCAGCTTATCGCGGCGGAGGCTAAACACCGGGGAGCTGTTTTTT.

In this sample, this clonotype turned up many times. The V gene is TRBV4-1, the J gene TRBJ2-1; a possible D gene is TRBD2 (6 bases). Germline V gene data show CDR1 as MGHRA and CDR2 as YSYEKL. Trimming cost V 3 bases and J 6 bases, with 6 bases left between them. The CDR3 is made up of 12 amino acids. CDR3 sequence reads: CASSQGGNEQFF. In DNA, the CDR3 is TGCGCCAGCAGCCAGGGGGGCAATGAGCAGTTCTTC.

A few counts support this clonotype. The chain couples TRBV19 to TRBJ1-5, with 7 bases that match TRBD1. Germline V gene sequence: CDR1 LNHDA, CDR2 SQIVND (reference sequence). V was pared by 5 bases and J by 3 bases, with 7 bases of the junction left unmatched. This CDR3 spans 15 amino acids. The CDR3: CASSLQTGSNQPQHF. The CDR3 nucleotides are TGTGCCAGTAGTCTGCAGACAGGGTCCAATCAGCCCCAGCATTTT.

This clonotype appeared many times. The CDR3 loop reads CASSDLRGQVYEQYF. As DNA, the CDR3 is TGTGCCAGCAGTGATCTTAGGGGACAAGTCTACGAGCAGTACTTC. V and J are TRBV6-1 and TRBJ2-7; D is possibly TRBD1 (6 bases). Trimming cost V 3 bases and J 3 bases, with 15 bases left between them. The CDR3 has 15 amino acids. Germline V gene lookup returns CDR1 MNHNS and CDR2 SASEGT.